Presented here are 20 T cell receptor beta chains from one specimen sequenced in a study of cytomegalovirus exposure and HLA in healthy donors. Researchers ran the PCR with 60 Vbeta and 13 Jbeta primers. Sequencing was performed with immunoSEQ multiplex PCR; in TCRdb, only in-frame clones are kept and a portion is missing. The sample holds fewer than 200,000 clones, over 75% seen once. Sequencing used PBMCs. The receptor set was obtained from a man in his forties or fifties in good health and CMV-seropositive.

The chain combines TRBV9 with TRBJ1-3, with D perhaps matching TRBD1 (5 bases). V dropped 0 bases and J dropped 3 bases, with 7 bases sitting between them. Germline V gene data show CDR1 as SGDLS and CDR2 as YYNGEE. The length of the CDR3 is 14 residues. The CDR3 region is CASSVGRGGNTIYF. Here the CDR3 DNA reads TGTGCCAGCAGCGTAGGGAGGGGTGGAAACACCATATATTTT.

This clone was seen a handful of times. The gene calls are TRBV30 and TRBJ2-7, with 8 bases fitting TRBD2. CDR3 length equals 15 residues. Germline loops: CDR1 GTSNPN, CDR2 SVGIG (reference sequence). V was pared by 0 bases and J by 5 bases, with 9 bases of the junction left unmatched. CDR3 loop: CAWSVFGRASDEQYF. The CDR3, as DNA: TGTGCCTGGAGTGTATTCGGGAGGGCCAGCGACGAGCAGTACTTC.

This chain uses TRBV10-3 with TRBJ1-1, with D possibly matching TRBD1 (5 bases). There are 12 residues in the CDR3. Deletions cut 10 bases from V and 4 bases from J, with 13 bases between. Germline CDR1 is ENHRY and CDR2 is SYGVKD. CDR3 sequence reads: CATRRGGTEAFF. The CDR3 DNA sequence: TGTGCCACACGTCGCGGGGGCACTGAAGCTTTCTTT.

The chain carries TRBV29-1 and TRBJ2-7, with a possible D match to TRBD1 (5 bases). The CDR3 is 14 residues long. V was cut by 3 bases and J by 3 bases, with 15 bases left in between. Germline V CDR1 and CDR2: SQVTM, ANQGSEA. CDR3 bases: TGCAGCGTTGATGATGGTAAAACAGGCTACGAGCAGTACTTC. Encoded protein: CSVDDGKTGYEQYF.

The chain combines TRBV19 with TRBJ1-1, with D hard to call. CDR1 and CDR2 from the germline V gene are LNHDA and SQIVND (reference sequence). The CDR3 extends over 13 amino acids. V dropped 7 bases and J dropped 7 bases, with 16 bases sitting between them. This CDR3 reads CASIPSPGSEAFF. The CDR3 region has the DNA TGTGCCAGTATCCCGTCTCCGGGGAGTGAAGCTTTCTTT.

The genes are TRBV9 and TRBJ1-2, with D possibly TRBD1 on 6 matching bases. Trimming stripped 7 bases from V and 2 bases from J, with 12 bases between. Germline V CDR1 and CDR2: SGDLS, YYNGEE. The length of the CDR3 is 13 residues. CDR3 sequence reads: CASGKTGNYGYTF. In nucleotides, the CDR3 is TGTGCCAGCGGAAAGACAGGAAACTATGGCTACACCTTC.

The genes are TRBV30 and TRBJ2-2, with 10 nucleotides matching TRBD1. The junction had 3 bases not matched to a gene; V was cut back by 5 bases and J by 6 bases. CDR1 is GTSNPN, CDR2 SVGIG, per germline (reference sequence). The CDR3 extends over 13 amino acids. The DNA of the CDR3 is TGTGCCTGGGGGGACAGGGGTTCCGGGGAGCTGTTTTTT. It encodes CAWGDRGSGELFF.

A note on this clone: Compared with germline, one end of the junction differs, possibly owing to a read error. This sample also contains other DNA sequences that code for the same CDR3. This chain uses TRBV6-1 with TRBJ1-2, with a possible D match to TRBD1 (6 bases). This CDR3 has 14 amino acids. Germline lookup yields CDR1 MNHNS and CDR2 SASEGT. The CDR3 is CASSRTTGPYGYTF. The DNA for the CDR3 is TGTGCCAGCAGTCGAACTACAGGGCCCTATGGCTACACCTTT.

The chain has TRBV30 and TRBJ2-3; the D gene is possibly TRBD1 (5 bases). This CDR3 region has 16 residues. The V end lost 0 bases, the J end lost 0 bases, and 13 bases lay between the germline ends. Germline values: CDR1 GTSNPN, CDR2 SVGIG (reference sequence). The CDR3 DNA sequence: TGTGCCTGGAGTGTCCAGGGCCTAACTAGCACAGATACGCAGTATTTT. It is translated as CAWSVQGLTSTDTQYF.

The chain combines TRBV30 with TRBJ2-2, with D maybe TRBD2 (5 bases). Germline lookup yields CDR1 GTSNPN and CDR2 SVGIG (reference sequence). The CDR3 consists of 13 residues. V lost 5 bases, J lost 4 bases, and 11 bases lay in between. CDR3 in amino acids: CAWEGLSTGELFF. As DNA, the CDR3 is TGTGCCTGGGAAGGACTGAGCACCGGGGAGCTGTTTTTT.

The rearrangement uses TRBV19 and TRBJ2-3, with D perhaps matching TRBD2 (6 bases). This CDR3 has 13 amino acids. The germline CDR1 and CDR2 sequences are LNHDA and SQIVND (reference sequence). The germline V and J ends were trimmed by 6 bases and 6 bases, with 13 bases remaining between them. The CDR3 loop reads CASSFQRGDTQYF. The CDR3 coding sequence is TGTGCCAGTAGCTTTCAACGGGGGGATACGCAGTATTTT.

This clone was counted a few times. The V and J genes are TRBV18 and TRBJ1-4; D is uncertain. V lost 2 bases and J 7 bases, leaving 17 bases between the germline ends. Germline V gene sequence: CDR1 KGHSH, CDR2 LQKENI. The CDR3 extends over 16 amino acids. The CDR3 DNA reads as TGTGCCAGCTCACCAGCTACTTTAAGTTCTAGTGAAAAACTGTTTTTT. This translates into CASSPATLSSSEKLFF.

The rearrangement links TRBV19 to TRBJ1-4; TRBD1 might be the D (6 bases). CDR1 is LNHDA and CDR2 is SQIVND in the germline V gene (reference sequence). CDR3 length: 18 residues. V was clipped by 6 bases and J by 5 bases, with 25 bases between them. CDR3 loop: CASRGMAIFGGRNEKLFF. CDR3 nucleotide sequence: TGTGCCAGTAGAGGCATGGCTATCTTCGGGGGGCGGAATGAAAAACTGTTTTTT.

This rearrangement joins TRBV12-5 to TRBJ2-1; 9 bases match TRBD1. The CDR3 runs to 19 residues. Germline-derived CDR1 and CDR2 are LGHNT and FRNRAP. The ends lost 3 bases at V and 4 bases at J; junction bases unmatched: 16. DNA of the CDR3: TGTGCTAGTGGTTTAGACACAGGGGGCGAGCGGGACATATACAATGAGCAGTTCTTC. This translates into CASGLDTGGERDIYNEQFF.

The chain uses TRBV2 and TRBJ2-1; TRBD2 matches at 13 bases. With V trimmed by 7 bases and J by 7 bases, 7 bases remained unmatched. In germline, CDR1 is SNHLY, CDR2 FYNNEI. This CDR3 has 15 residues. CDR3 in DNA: TGTGCCAGCACCTCGGGACTAGCGGGACGGAATGAGCAGTTCTTC. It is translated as CASTSGLAGRNEQFF.

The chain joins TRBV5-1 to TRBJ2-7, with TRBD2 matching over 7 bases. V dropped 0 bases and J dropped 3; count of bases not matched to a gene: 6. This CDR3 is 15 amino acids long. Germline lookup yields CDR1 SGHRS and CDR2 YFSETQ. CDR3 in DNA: TGCGCCAGCAGCTTGGACGGGGTAGCGGGCTACGAGCAGTACTTC. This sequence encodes CASSLDGVAGYEQYF.

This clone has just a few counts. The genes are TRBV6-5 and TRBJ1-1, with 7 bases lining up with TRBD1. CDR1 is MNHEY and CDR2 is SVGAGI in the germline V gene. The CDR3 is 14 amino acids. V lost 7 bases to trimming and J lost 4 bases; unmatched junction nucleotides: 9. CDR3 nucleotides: TGTGCCAGCAATACAGGGGTTGGTAGCACTGAAGCTTTCTTT. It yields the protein CASNTGVGSTEAFF.

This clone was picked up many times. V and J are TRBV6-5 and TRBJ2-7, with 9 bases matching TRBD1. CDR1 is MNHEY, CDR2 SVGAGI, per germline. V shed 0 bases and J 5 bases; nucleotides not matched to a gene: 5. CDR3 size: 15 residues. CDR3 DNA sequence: TGTGCCAGCAGTTACTCGGGACAGGGATTGAACGAGCAGTACTTC. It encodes CASSYSGQGLNEQYF.

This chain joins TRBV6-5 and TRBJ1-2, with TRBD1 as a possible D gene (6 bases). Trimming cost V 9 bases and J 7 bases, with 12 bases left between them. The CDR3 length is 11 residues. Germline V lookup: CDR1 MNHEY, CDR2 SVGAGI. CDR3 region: CASTGLAGYTF. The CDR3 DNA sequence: TGTGCCAGTACAGGGTTGGCTGGCTACACCTTC.

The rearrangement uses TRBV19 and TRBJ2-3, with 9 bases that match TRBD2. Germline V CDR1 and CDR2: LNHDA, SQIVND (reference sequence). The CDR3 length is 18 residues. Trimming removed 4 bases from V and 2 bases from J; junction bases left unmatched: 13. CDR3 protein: CASSRSRAGGPSTDTQYF. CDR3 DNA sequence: TGTGCCAGTAGTAGAAGTCGGGCGGGAGGGCCTTCCACAGATACGCAGTATTTT.